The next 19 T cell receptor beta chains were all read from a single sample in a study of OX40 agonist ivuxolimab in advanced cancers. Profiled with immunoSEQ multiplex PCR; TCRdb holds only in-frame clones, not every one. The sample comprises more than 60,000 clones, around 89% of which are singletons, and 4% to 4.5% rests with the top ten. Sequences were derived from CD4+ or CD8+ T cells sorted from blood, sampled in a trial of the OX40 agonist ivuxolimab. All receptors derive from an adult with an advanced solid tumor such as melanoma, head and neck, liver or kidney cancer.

CDR3 sequence (DNA): TGTGCCTGGGAGGGACAGCTGAACACTGAAGCTTTCTTT. Translated, it gives CAWEGQLNTEAFF. The chain joins TRBV30 to TRBJ1-1; 7 bases map to TRBD1. V gave up 5 bases and J gave up 0 bases; unmatched junction bases: 3. Germline CDR1 GTSNPN, CDR2 SVGIG (reference sequence). The CDR3 sequence is 13 residues long.

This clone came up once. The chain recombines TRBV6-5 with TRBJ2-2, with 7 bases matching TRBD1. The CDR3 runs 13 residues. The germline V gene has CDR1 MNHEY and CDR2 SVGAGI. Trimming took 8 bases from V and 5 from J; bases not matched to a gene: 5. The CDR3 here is CASWDSLTGELFF. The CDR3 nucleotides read TGTGCCAGCTGGGACAGCCTTACCGGGGAGCTGTTTTTT.

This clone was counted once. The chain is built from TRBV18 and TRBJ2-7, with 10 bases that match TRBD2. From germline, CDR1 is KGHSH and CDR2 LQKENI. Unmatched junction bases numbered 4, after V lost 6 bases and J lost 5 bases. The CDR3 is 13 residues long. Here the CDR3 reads CASSPGTSDEQYF. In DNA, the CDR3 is TGTGCCAGCTCCCCCGGGACTAGCGACGAGCAGTACTTC.

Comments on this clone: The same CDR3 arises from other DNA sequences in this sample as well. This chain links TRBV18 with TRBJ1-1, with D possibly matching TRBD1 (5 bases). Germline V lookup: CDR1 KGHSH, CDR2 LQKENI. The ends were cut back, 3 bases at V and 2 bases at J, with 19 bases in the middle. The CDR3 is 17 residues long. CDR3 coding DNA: TGTGCCAGCTCACCGGGGGACTTCTCAGCCATAAACACTGAAGCTTTCTTT. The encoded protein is CASSPGDFSAINTEAFF.

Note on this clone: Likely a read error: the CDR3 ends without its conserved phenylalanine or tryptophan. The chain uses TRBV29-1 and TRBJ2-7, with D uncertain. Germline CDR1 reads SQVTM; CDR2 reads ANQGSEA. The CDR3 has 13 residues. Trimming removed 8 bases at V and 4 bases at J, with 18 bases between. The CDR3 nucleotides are TGCAGCATCTGGGATTCAGTGAAATACGAGCAGTACCTC. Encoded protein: CSIWDSVKYEQYL.

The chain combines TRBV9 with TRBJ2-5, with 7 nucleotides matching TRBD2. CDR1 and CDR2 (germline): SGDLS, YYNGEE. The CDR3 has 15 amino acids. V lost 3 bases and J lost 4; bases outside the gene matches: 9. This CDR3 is CASSAQTTSRETQYF. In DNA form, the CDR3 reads TGTGCCAGCAGCGCCCAGACGACTAGCAGAGAGACCCAGTACTTC.

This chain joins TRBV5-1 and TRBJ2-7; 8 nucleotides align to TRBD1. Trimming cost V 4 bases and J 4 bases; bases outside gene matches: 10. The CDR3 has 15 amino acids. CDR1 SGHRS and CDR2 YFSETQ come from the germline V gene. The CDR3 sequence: CASSVQGALGYEQYF. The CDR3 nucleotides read TGCGCCAGCAGCGTCCAGGGGGCTTTGGGATACGAGCAGTACTTC. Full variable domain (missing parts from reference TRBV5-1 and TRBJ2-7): KAGVTQTPRYLIKTRGQQVTLSCSPISGHRSVSWYQQTPGQGLQFLFEYFSETQRNKGNFPGRFSGRQFSNSRSEMNVSTLELGDSALYLCASSVQGALGYEQYFGPGTRLTVT.

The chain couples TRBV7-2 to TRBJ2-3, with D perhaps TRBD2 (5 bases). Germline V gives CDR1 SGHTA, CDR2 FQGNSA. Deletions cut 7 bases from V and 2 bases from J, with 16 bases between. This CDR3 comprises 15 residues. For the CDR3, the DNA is TGTGCCAGCACCCGGGAAACGAGGGCCACAGATACGCAGTATTTT. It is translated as CASTRETRATDTQYF.

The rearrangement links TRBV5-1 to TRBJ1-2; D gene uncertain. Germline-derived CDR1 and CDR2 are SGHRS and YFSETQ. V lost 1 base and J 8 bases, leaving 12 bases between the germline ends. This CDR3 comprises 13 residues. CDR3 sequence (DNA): TGCGCCAGCAGCTTGAGTCAGCTTGAAGGCTACACCTTC. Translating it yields CASSLSQLEGYTF.

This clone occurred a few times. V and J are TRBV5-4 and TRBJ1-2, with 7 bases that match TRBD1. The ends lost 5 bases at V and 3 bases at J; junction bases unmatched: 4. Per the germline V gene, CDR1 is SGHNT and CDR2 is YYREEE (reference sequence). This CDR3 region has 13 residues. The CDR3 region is CASRPQGDYGYTF. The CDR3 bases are TGTGCCAGCAGGCCGCAGGGGGACTATGGCTACACCTTC.

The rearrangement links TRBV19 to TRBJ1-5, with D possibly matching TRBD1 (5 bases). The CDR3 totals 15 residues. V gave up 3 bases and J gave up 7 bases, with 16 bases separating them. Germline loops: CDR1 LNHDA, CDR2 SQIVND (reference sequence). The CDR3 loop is CASSIRKGMRQPQHF. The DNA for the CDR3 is TGTGCCAGTAGTATTCGGAAGGGGATGCGGCAGCCCCAGCATTTT. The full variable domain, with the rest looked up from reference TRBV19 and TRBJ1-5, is DGGITQSPKYLFRKEGQNVTLSCEQNLNHDAMYWYRQDPGQGLRLIYYSQIVNDFQKGDIAEGYSVSREKKESFPLTVTSAQKNPTAFYLCASSIRKGMRQPQHFGDGTRLSIL.

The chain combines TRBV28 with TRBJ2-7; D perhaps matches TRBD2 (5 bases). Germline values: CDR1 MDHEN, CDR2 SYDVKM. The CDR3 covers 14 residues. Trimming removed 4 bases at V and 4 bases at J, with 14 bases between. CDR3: CASSSPPGFYEQYF. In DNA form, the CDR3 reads TGTGCCAGCAGTTCCCCCCCGGGATTTTACGAGCAGTACTTC.

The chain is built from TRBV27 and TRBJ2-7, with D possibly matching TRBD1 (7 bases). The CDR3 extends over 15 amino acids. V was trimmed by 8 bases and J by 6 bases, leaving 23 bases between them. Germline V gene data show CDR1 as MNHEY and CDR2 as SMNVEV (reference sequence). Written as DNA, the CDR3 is TGTGCCAGCCGACAGGGAAGGACCCTGGGGGGCGAGCAGTACTTC. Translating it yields CASRQGRTLGGEQYF.

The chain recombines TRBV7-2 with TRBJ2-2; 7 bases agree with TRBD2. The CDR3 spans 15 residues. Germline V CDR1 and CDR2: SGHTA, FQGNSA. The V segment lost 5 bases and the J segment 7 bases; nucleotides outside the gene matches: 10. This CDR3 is CASSVVVGGIGELFF. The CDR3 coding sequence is TGTGCCAGCAGCGTCGTTGTGGGAGGGATCGGGGAGCTGTTTTTT.

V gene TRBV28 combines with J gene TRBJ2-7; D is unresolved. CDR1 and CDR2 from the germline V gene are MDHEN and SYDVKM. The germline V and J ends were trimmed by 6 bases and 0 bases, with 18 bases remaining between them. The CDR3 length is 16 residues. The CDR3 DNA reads TGTGCCAGCAGGGTGGGCGGTGGGTCATCCTCCTACGAGCAGTACTTC. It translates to CASRVGGGSSSYEQYF.

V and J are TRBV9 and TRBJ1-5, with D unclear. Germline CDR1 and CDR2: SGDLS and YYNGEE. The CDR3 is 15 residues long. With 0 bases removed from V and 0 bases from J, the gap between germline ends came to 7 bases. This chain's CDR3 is CASSVAPDSNQPQHF. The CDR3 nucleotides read TGTGCCAGCAGCGTAGCCCCAGATAGCAATCAGCCCCAGCATTTT.

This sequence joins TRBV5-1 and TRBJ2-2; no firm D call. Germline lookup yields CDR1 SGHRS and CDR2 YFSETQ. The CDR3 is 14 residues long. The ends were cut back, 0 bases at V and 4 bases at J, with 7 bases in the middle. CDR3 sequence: CASSLEHRTGELFF. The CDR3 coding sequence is TGCGCCAGCAGCTTGGAACACCGCACCGGGGAGCTGTTTTTT.

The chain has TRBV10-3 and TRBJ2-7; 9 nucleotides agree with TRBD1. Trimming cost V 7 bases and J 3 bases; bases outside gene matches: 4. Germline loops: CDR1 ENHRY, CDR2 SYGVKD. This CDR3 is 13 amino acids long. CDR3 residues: CAITTGQGYEQYF. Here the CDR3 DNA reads TGTGCCATCACCACGGGACAGGGCTACGAGCAGTACTTC.

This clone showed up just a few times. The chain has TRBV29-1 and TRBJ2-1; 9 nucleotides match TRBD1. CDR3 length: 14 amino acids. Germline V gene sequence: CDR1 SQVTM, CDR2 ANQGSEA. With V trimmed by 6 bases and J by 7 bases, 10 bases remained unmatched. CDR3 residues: CSVFRGTGHNEQFF. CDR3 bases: TGCAGCGTCTTCCGCGGGACAGGGCATAATGAGCAGTTCTTC.